The sequence of this T cell receptor (beta chain) was determined in a study of control samples from healthy donors and cancer patients. Repertoires were generated with immunoSEQ multiplex PCR, while TCRdb's copy carries only in-frame clones and drops some. The sample records about 140,000 clones, roughly 92% being singletons. This CDR3 has 14 residues. The germline CDR1 and CDR2 sequences are LGHNA and YSLEER. V lost 8 bases, J lost 1 base, and 11 bases lay in between. The sequence derives from a man aged 25-45 years in good health. The V gene is TRBV4-3, the J gene TRBJ2-2, with D perhaps assigned TRBD1 or TRBD2 (5 bases each). Sequenced material: blood. The CDR3 protein is CASRDQQNTGELFF. CDR3 DNA sequence: TGCGCCAGCCGGGACCAACAGAACACCGGGGAGCTGTTTTTT.